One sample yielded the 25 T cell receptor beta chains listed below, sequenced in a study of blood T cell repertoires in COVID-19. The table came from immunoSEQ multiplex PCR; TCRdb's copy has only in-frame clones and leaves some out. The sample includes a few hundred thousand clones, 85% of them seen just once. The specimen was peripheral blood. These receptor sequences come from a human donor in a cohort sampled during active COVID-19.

Here the CDR3 reads CASSQGLSTGELFF. The CDR3 DNA reads as TGCGCCAGCAGCCAAGGTCTATCTACCGGGGAGCTGTTTTTT. This chain joins TRBV4-1 and TRBJ2-2; D unclear. Trimming pared 1 base from V and 5 bases from J, leaving 8 bases between. This CDR3 comprises 14 residues. Per the germline V gene, CDR1 is MGHRA and CDR2 is YSYEKL.

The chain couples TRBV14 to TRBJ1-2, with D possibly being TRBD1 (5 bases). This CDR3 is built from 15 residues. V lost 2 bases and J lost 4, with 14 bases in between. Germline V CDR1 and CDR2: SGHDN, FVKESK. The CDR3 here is CASSQRQLGVYGYTF. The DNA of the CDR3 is TGTGCCAGCAGCCAACGACAGCTGGGCGTCTATGGCTACACCTTC.

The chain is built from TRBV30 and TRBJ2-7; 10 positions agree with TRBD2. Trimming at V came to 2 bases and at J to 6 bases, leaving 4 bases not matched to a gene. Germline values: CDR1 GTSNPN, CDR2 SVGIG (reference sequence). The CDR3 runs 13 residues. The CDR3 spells CAWSTGLAAEQYF. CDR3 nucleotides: TGTGCCTGGAGTACAGGACTAGCGGCCGAGCAGTACTTC.

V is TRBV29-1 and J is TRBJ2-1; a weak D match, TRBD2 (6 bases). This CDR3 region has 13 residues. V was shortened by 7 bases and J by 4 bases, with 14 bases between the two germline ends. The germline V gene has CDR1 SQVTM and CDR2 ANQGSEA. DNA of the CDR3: TGCAGCGCAATAGGGGACTCGTACAATGAGCAGTTCTTC. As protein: CSAIGDSYNEQFF.

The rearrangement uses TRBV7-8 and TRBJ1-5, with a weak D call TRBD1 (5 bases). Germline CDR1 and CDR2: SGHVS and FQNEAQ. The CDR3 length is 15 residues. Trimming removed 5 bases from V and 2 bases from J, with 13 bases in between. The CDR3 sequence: CASSPLRERNQPQHF. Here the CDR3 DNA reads TGTGCCAGCAGCCCACTCAGGGAACGCAATCAGCCCCAGCATTTT.

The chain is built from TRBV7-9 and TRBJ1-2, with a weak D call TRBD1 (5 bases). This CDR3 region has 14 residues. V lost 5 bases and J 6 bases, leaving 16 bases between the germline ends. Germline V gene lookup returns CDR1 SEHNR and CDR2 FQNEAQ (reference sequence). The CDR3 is CASSREAGPDGYTF. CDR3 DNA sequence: TGTGCCAGCAGCCGAGAGGCAGGGCCTGATGGCTACACCTTC. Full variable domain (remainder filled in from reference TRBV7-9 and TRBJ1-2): DTGVSQNPRHKITKRGQNVTFRCDPISEHNRLYWYRQTLGQGPEFLTYFQNEAQLEKSRLLSDRFSAERPKGSFSTLEIQRTEQGDSAMYLCASSREAGPDGYTFGSGTRLTVV.

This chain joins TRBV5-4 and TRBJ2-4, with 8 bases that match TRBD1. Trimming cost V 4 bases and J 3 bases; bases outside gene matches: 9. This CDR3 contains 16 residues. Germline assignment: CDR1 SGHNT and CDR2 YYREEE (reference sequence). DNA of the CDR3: TGTGCCAGCAGCCGCCCGACAGGGGATAGCAAAAACATTCAGTACTTC. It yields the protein CASSRPTGDSKNIQYF.

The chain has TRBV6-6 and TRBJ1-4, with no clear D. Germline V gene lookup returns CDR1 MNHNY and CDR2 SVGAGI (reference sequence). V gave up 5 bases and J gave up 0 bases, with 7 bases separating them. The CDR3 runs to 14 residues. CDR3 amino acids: CASSPRATNEKLFF. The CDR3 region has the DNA TGTGCCAGCAGTCCAAGAGCAACTAATGAAAAACTGTTTTTT.

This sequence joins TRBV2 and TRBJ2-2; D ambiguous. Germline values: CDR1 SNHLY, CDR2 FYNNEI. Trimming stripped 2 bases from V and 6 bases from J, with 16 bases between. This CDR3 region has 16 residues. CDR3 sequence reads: CASSELPGPAAGELFF. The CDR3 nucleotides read TGTGCCAGCAGTGAACTCCCGGGTCCCGCGGCCGGGGAGCTGTTTTTT.

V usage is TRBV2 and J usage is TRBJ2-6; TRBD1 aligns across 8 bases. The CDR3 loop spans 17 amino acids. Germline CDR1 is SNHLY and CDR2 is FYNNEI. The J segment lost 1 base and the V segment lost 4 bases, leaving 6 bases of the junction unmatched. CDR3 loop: CASSGGTGGSGANVLTF. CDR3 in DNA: TGTGCCAGCAGTGGAGGGACAGGAGGATCTGGGGCCAACGTCCTGACTTTC. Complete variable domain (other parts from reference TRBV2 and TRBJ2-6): EPEVTQTPSHQVTQMGQEVILRCVPISNHLYFYWYRQILGQKVEFLVSFYNNEISEKSEIFDDQFSVERPDGSNFTLKIRSTKLEDSAMYFCASSGGTGGSGANVLTFGAGSRLTVL.

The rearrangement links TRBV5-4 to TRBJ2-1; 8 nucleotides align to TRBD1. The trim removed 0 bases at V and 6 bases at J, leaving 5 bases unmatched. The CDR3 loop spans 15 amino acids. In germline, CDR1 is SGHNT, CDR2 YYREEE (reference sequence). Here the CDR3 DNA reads TGTGCCAGCAGCTTGGACAGGGGGGTTGGCAATGAGCAGTTCTTC. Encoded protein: CASSLDRGVGNEQFF.

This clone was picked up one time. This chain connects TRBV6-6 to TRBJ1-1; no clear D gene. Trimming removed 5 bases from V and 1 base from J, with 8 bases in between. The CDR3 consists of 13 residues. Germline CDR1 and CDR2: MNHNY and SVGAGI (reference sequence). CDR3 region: CASSLDWNTEAFF. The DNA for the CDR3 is TGTGCCAGCAGTCTCGACTGGAACACTGAAGCTTTCTTT.

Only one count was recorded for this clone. The CDR3 reads CASGLVRGGLVDGYTF. DNA for the CDR3: TGTGCTAGTGGTTTGGTTAGAGGTGGTTTAGTAGATGGCTACACCTTC. The gene calls are TRBV12-5 and TRBJ1-2; D is unresolved. The ends were cut back, 0 bases at V and 6 bases at J, with 17 bases in the middle. This CDR3 comprises 16 residues. Germline loops: CDR1 LGHNT, CDR2 FRNRAP.

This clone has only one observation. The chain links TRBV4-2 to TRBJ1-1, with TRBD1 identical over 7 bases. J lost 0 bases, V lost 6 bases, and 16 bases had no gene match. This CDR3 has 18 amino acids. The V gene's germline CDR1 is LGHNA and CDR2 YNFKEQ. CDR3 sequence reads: CASRQIGRGSGMNTEAFF. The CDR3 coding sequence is TGTGCCAGCAGGCAGATCGGCAGGGGGTCGGGGATGAACACTGAAGCTTTCTTT.

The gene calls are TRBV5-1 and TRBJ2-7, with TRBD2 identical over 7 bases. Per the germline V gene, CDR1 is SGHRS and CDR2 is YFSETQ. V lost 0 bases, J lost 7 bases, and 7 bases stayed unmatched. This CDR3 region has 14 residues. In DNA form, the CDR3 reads TGCGCCAGCAGCTTGGCCGGACTAGGAGGAGAGCAGTACTTC. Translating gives CASSLAGLGGEQYF.

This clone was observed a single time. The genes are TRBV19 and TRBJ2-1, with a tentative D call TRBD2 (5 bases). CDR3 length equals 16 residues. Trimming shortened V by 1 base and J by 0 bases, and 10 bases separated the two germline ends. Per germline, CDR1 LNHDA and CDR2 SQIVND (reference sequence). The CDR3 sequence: CASSIGTGISYNEQFF. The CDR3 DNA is TGTGCCAGTAGTATAGGAACGGGAATCTCCTACAATGAGCAGTTCTTC.

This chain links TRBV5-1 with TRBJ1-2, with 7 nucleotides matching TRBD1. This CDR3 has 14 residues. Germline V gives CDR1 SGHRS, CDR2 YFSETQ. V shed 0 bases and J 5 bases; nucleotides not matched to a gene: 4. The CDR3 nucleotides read TGCGCCAGCAGCTTGGCGGGGACAGAGTATGGCTACACCTTC. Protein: CASSLAGTEYGYTF. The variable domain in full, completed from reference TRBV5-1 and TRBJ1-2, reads KAGVTQTPRYLIKTRGQQVTLSCSPISGHRSVSWYQQTPGQGLQFLFEYFSETQRNKGNFPGRFSGRQFSNSRSEMNVSTLELGDSALYLCASSLAGTEYGYTFGSGTRLTVV.

The DNA for the CDR3 is TGTGCCAGCAGCCACGGGGGAGGGGCTCCAGAGGACACCATATATTTT. Translating it yields CASSHGGGAPEDTIYF. The chain couples TRBV5-5 to TRBJ1-3, with a possible D match to TRBD1 (5 bases). Germline CDR1 SGHKS, CDR2 YYEKEE (reference sequence). V gave up 4 bases and J gave up 8 bases, with 22 bases separating them. The CDR3 sequence is 16 residues long.

The chain's CDR3 is CASSKQENYGYTF. CDR3 nucleotides: TGTGCCAGCAGTAAACAGGAGAACTATGGCTACACCTTC. This chain connects TRBV5-6 to TRBJ1-2, with D possibly being TRBD1 (5 bases). This CDR3 region has 13 residues. Trimming stripped 5 bases from V and 2 bases from J, with 10 bases between. CDR1 and CDR2 (germline): SGHDT, YYEEEE. Combining the CDR3 with reference TRBV5-6 and TRBJ1-2 gives the whole variable domain DAGVTQSPTHLIKTRGQQVTLRCSPKSGHDTVSWYQQALGQGPQFIFQYYEEEERQRGNFPDRFSGHQFPNYSSELNVNALLLGDSALYLCASSKQENYGYTFGSGTRLTVV.

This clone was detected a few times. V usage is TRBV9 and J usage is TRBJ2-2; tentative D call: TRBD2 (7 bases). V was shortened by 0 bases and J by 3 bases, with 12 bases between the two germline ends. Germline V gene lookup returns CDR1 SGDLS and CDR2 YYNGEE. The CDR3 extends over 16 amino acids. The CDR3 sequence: CASSVGGGTHTGELFF. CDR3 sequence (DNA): TGTGCCAGCAGCGTAGGGGGAGGGACACACACCGGGGAGCTGTTTTTT.

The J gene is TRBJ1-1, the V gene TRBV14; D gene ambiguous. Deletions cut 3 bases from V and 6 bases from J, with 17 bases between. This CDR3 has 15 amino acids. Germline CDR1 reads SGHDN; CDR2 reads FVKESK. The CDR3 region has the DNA TGTGCCAGCAGCCACCCTGGGCGCCCCCCGGCTGAAGCTTTCTTT. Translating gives CASSHPGRPPAEAFF.

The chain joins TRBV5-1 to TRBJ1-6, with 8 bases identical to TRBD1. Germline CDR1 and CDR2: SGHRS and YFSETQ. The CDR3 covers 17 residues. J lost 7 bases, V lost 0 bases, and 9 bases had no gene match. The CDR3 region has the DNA TGCGCCAGCAGCTTGGGGGCCGAGGACAGGGCGAATTCACCCCTCCACTTT. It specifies CASSLGAEDRANSPLHF.

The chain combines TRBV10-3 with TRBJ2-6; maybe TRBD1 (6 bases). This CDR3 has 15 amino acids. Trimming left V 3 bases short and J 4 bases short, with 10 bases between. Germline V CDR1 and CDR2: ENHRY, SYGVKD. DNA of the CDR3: TGTGCCATCAGTGACAGGGGTGGAGGGGCCAACGTCCTGACTTTC. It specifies CAISDRGGGANVLTF.

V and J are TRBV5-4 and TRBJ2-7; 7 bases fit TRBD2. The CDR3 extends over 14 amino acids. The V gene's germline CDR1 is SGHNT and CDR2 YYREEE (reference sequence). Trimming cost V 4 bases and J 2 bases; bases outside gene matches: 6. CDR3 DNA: TGTGCCAGCAGCCTAAGACTAGCCCCCTACGAGCAGTACTTC. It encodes CASSLRLAPYEQYF.

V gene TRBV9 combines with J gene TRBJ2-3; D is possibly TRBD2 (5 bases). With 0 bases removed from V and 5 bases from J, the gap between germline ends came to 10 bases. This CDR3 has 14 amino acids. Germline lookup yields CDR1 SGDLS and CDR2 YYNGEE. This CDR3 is CASSVVEGLDTQYF. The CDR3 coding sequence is TGTGCCAGCAGCGTAGTTGAGGGTTTAGATACGCAGTATTTT.